The rows below give T cell receptor beta chains drawn from one sample of a study of cytomegalovirus exposure and HLA in healthy donors. Some clones are missing from TCRdb's copy, which holds only in-frame ones; the method was immunoSEQ multiplex PCR. The data contain 150,000 to 250,000 clones, around 79% of them singletons. The source material was PBMCs. Receptors were obtained from a woman aged 30 to 39 in good health and CMV-seropositive. CDR3s include the opening cysteine and the closing phenylalanine or tryptophan. D genes are given only for firm matches. Clone size appears in some rows only: once, few, many, or a class for an expanded clone.

J gene | V gene | D gene | clone size | CDR3 protein | CDR3 DNA
TRBJ2-4 | TRBV7-2 | TRBD1 | . | CASSFIYDRAAAKNIQYF | TGTGCCAGCAGTTTCATCTATGACAGGGCGGCGGCCAAAAACATTCAGTACTTC
TRBJ1-5 | TRBV11-2 | . | . | CASSPSAGNQPQHF | TGTGCCAGCAGCCCCTCGGCAGGGAATCAGCCCCAGCATTTT
TRBJ2-3 | TRBV5-5 | . | . | CASSLFAPGYGTDTQYF | TGTGCCAGCAGCTTGTTCGCTCCGGGGTATGGCACAGATACGCAGTATTTT
TRBJ1-5 | TRBV5-6 | . | . | CASSLWTVRNQPQHF | TGTGCCAGCAGCTTGTGGACAGTGCGGAATCAGCCCCAGCATTTT
TRBJ2-7 | TRBV27 | TRBD1 | few | CASSLRGLIPSHEQYF | TGTGCCAGCAGTTTAAGGGGGCTTATACCGTCCCACGAGCAGTACTTC
TRBJ1-2 | TRBV4-1 | TRBD1 | . | CASSLNRGEYGYTF | TGCGCCAGCAGCCTTAACAGGGGAGAGTATGGCTACACCTTC
TRBJ1-1 | TRBV7-8 | . | . | CASSLAGDKNTEAFF | TGTGCCAGCAGCTTAGCGGGGGACAAGAACACTGAAGCTTTCTTT
TRBJ2-1 | TRBV5-6 | TRBD2 | . | CASRNLAAPYNEQFF | TGTGCCAGCAGGAATCTAGCGGCCCCCTACAATGAGCAGTTCTTC
TRBJ2-7 | TRBV4-1 | . | few | CASSQDVNGGLDEQYF | TGCGCCAGCAGCCAAGATGTGAACGGGGGGCTCGACGAGCAGTACTTC
TRBJ2-1 | TRBV11-3 | TRBD2 | . | CASRGLAGDYNEQFF | TGTGCCAGCAGAGGACTAGCGGGAGATTATAATGAGCAGTTCTTC
TRBJ1-3 | TRBV5-1 | . | . | CASSLSGTNSGNTIYF | TGCGCCAGCAGCTTGTCGGGAACAAACTCTGGAAACACCATATATTTT
TRBJ2-1 | TRBV4-1 | . | . | CASSPGFDNEQFF | TGCGCCAGCAGCCCAGGGTTTGACAATGAGCAGTTCTTC
TRBJ2-3 | TRBV4-1 | TRBD1 | . | CADRGGNLIDTQYF | TGCGCCGACAGGGGCGGGAATCTGATAGATACGCAGTATTTT
TRBJ1-4 | TRBV10-3 | . | once | CAIRSGTTNEKLFF | TGTGCCATCAGATCAGGGACAACTAATGAAAAACTGTTTTTT
TRBJ1-2 | TRBV4-1 | TRBD1 | . | CASSQEEDRPYTF | TGCGCCAGCAGCCAAGAGGAGGACAGGCCCTACACCTTC
TRBJ2-7 | TRBV15 | . | . | CATSDFVEQYF | TGTGCCACTTCTGACTTTGTCGAGCAGTACTTC
TRBJ2-3 | TRBV2 | . | . | CASEPQRTDTQYF | TGTGCCAGCGAGCCTCAACGCACAGATACGCAGTATTTT
TRBJ1-4 | TRBV5-1 | TRBD1 | . | CASSFTGGGDEKLFF | TGCGCCAGCAGCTTCACAGGGGGTGGAGATGAAAAACTGTTTTTT
TRBJ2-3 | TRBV14 | . | . | CASSQDIRESHADTQYF | TGTGCCAGCAGCCAAGATATACGGGAGAGTCATGCAGATACGCAGTATTTT
TRBJ1-1 | TRBV15 | . | . | CATSRRENTEAFF | TGTGCCACCAGTCGCAGGGAGAACACTGAAGCTTTCTTT
TRBJ2-2 | TRBV5-6 | TRBD2 | few | CASSLAVGLAVNTGELFF | TGTGCCAGCAGCTTGGCCGTCGGACTAGCGGTGAACACCGGGGAGCTGTTTTTT
TRBJ2-5 | TRBV9 | . | . | CASSSGIQETQYF | TGTGCCAGCAGCTCCGGGATACAAGAGACCCAGTACTTC
TRBJ1-2 | TRBV4-2 | . | . | CASSQVQASTGYGYTF | TGTGCCAGCAGCCAAGTCCAAGCATCGACGGGCTATGGCTACACCTTC
TRBJ1-1 | TRBV25-1 | . | few | CASSEYFPPAAFF | TGTGCCAGCAGTGAATATTTTCCCCCCGCGGCTTTCTTT
TRBJ2-4 | TRBV6-6 | . | . | CASSLRVWGKNIQYF | TGTGCCAGCAGCCTCAGGGTTTGGGGCAAAAACATTCAGTACTTC
TRBJ1-4 | TRBV2 | . | . | CASSGDTSNEKLFF | TGTGCCAGCAGTGGGGACACCTCTAATGAAAAACTGTTTTTT
TRBJ2-7 | TRBV18 | . | . | CASSPISDSYEQYF | TGTGCCAGCTCACCTATAAGCGACTCCTACGAGCAGTACTTC
TRBJ2-1 | TRBV29-1 | TRBD2 | once | CSGALNGGGYNEQFF | TGCAGCGGCGCCTTAAATGGGGGGGGGTACAATGAGCAGTTCTTC
TRBJ2-7 | TRBV5-5 | TRBD1 | . | CASTHWQGDYEQYF | TGTGCCAGCACCCACTGGCAGGGGGACTACGAGCAGTACTTC
TRBJ2-3 | TRBV6-5 | . | . | CASSPSTDTQYF | TGTGCCAGCAGCCCTAGCACAGATACGCAGTATTTT
TRBJ1-6 | TRBV7-2 | TRBD1 | . | CASSLGTGYDNSPLHF | TGTGCCAGCAGCTTAGGGACAGGGTACGATAATTCACCCCTCCACTTT
TRBJ2-1 | TRBV15 | . | once | CATSRGSSAANEQFF | TGTGCCACCAGCAGAGGTTCTTCAGCGGCCAATGAGCAGTTCTTC